The clone carrying this T cell receptor (beta chain) was seen a few times. Its antigen is unknown. Donors consisted of healthy bone marrow donors. The data were taken from a study of cytomegalovirus exposure and HLA in healthy donors. Study findings and constraints: Some TCR beta chains (over 150 of them) were listed as cytomegalovirus-associated.

In germline, CDR1 is MNHNY, CDR2 SVGAGI (reference sequence). The CDR3 runs 14 residues. V lost 9 bases to trimming and J lost 6 bases, with 18 bases between them. With 60 Vbeta and 13 Jbeta primers, the PCR was carried out. Here immunoSEQ multiplex PCR was the method, and the copy in TCRdb shows in-frame clones only, minus some. The sample lists about 160,000 clones, 63% occurring once. This receptor was obtained from a woman aged 55 to 70 in good health and CMV-seropositive. This chain connects TRBV6-6 to TRBJ2-4; D may be TRBD1 (5 bases). The sequencing input was PBMCs. The CDR3 sequence: CASSVGRVGNIQYF. The CDR3 region has the DNA TGTGCCAGTTCCGTCGGCAGGGTAGGAAACATTCAGTACTTC.